The sequence of this T cell receptor (beta chain) was determined in a study of cytomegalovirus exposure and HLA in healthy donors. Data came from immunoSEQ multiplex PCR; TCRdb stores just in-frame clones and leaves some out. This sample has roughly 80,000 clones; 94% occur once, and the top ten carry roughly 2.1%. Material for sequencing was PBMCs. The TCR originated in a woman aged 18-35 years in good health and CMV-seronegative.

The chain's CDR3 is CASSFVLWTGAGEQYF. The CDR3, as DNA: TGTGCCAGCAGTTTTGTGCTGTGGACAGGGGCGGGCGAGCAGTACTTC. The chain is built from TRBV28 and TRBJ2-7, with 9 bases lining up with TRBD1. The CDR3 has 16 residues. V shed 3 bases, J shed 6 bases, and the junction held 12 bases outside the gene matches. Germline CDR1 is MDHEN and CDR2 is SYDVKM.